This T cell receptor (beta chain) was found in a study of blood T cell repertoires in COVID-19. At the level of the study: Samples of COVID-19 (acute and convalescent) were obtained from the United States, Italy and Spain. T cells, B-cell-depleted T cells, or PBMCs supplied cDNA or gDNA.

In the original analysis: Reference gene primers were amplified, and this amplification served to estimate nucleated cell counts. The assay was immunoSEQ multiplex PCR, and TCRdb's table has in-frame clones only and misses some. V, J and clone size reflect that table, while D and trimming were determined from the DNA. This table has about 69,000 clones, nearly 90% appearing once. The CDR3 length is 11 residues. V dropped 5 bases and J dropped 9 bases, with 10 bases sitting between them. CDR1 is MNHEY and CDR2 is SVGAGI in the germline V gene. The sequence was obtained from a man aged 50 to 60 with acute or convalescent COVID-19. The V and J genes are TRBV6-5 and TRBJ1-2; D perhaps matches TRBD1 (6 bases). Input material: peripheral blood. CDR3 amino acids: CASSQTGRYTF. The DNA of the CDR3 is TGTGCCAGCAGTCAGACAGGCCGCTACACCTTC.